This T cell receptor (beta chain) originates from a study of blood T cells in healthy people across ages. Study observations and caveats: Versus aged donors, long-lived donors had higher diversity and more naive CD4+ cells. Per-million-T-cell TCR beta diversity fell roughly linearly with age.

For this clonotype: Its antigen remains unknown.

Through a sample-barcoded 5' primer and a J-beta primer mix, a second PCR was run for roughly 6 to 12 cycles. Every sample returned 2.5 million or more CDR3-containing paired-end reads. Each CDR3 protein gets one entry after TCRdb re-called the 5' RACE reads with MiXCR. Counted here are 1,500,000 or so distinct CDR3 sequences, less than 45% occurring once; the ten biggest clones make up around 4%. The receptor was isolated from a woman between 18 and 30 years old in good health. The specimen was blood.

In DNA, the CDR3 is TGCAGTGCTCAACTCGGGGGGGCCAACTATGGCTACACCTTC. Encoded protein: CSAQLGGANYGYTF. The chain couples TRBV20-1 to TRBJ1-2; D is possibly TRBD1 (6 bases). This CDR3 comprises 14 residues. The V end lost 5 bases, the J end lost 2 bases, and 15 bases lay between the germline ends. The V gene's germline CDR1 is DFQATT and CDR2 SNEGSKA (reference sequence).